This T cell receptor beta chain was observed in a study of T cell responses to AZD1222 COVID-19 vaccine. Study conclusions and caveats: Baseline seropositives among AZD1222 recipients totaled only five to seven. After the peak T cell response, and only then, were repertoires sampled.

Data came from immunoSEQ multiplex PCR; TCRdb stores just in-frame clones and leaves some out. The sample records 200,000 or so clones, about 87% being singletons. Concerning this clone itself: The antigen remains undetermined.

The CDR3 loop spans 15 amino acids. V gave up 3 bases and J gave up 6 bases, with 15 bases separating them. CDR1 and CDR2 (germline): MGHRA, YSYEKL. The receptor was isolated from an adult in good health. The sequencing used peripheral blood, collected on day 0 of MenACWY control vaccination. V and J are TRBV4-1 and TRBJ1-3; perhaps TRBD1 as D (6 bases). For the CDR3, the DNA is TGCGCCAGCAGCCAGGACACAGGGTCGGTAAACACCATATATTTT. This sequence encodes CASSQDTGSVNTIYF.